Listed below are T cell receptor beta chains from one sample, sequenced in a study of blood T cell repertoires in COVID-19. Profiling relied on immunoSEQ multiplex PCR, and the TCRdb table lists in-frame clones only, not all of them. The repertoire consists of under 350,000 clones, with 65% to 90% occurring once and the leading ten covering 3.5% to 4.5%. The sequencing input was PBMCs or T cells enriched from blood (not recorded which). Receptors were obtained from a woman aged 40 to 50 with acute COVID-19. Each CDR3 is given with its conserved first and last residue. The D gene is left open where the match is weak. Size tells how often a clone was seen (once, few, many) or the class of an expanded clone, and some rows leave it out.

d_gene: TRBD2; abundance: .; v_gene: TRBV7-8; j_gene: TRBJ2-7; CDR3nt: TGTGCCAGCAGCTTAGTGACTAGCGGGGGGTTGTACTTC; CDR3aa: CASSLVTSGGLYF
d_gene: .; abundance: .; v_gene: TRBV6-2/TRBV6-3; j_gene: TRBJ1-6; CDR3nt: TGTGCCAGCAGTTACTCCGGAGCCCGAGTCGTTTCACCCCTCCACTTT; CDR3aa: CASSYSGARVVSPLHF
d_gene: TRBD2; abundance: .; v_gene: TRBV18; j_gene: TRBJ2-5; CDR3nt: TGTGCCAGCTCACCCGGGACTAGTTACCAAGAGACCCAGTACTTC; CDR3aa: CASSPGTSYQETQYF
d_gene: TRBD2; abundance: .; v_gene: TRBV4-2; j_gene: TRBJ2-1; CDR3nt: TGTGCCAGCAGCCAAGAGCAGCTAGCGGGAGCTAATGAGCAGTTCTTC; CDR3aa: CASSQEQLAGANEQFF
d_gene: .; abundance: .; v_gene: TRBV28; j_gene: TRBJ2-5; CDR3nt: TGTGCCAGCAGTTCTAACAGGGCCGGGGAGACCCAGTACTTC; CDR3aa: CASSSNRAGETQYF
d_gene: .; abundance: once; v_gene: TRBV4-3; j_gene: TRBJ2-5; CDR3nt: TGCGCCAGCAGCCAAGAGTGGGGGCCCGCCTATGGAGAGACCCAGTACTTC; CDR3aa: CASSQEWGPAYGETQYF
d_gene: .; abundance: once; v_gene: TRBV6-6; j_gene: TRBJ1-6; CDR3nt: TGTGCCAGCACCCAAGTCCGAGGGAATTCACCCCTCCACTTT; CDR3aa: CASTQVRGNSPLHF
d_gene: TRBD1; abundance: .; v_gene: TRBV7-2; j_gene: TRBJ1-3; CDR3nt: TGTGCCAGCAGCTTAATCCGGGGACAGGGAGGAAACACCATATATTTT; CDR3aa: CASSLIRGQGGNTIYF
d_gene: TRBD2; abundance: .; v_gene: TRBV5-1; j_gene: TRBJ2-1; CDR3nt: TGCGCCAGCAGCGCTCCCCAAACGGGGGGCTCCTACAATGAGCAGTTCTTC; CDR3aa: CASSAPQTGGSYNEQFF
d_gene: .; abundance: .; v_gene: TRBV3-1/TRBV3-2; j_gene: TRBJ2-3; CDR3nt: TGTGCCAGCAGCCAAGGAGGGGAGGTAGGGGGCGATACGCAGTATTTT; CDR3aa: CASSQGGEVGGDTQYF
d_gene: .; abundance: .; v_gene: TRBV2; j_gene: TRBJ2-5; CDR3nt: TGTGCCAGCAACCGGGGTCTCGAGACCCAGTACTTC; CDR3aa: CASNRGLETQYF
d_gene: TRBD1; abundance: .; v_gene: TRBV4-3; j_gene: TRBJ1-6; CDR3nt: TGCGCCAGCAGCCAAGAGGGGGGCAGGGGGTATAATTCACCCCTCCACTTT; CDR3aa: CASSQEGGRGYNSPLHF
d_gene: TRBD2; abundance: .; v_gene: TRBV7-9; j_gene: TRBJ2-1; CDR3nt: TGTGCCAGCTCAAGACTAGCGGGGGGGCAGAATGAGCAGTTCTTC; CDR3aa: CASSRLAGGQNEQFF
d_gene: TRBD2; abundance: .; v_gene: TRBV19; j_gene: TRBJ2-5; CDR3nt: TGTGCCAGTAGTGCCGGACTAGCCCCTCAGGAGACCCAGTACTTC; CDR3aa: CASSAGLAPQETQYF
d_gene: TRBD1; abundance: once; v_gene: TRBV30; j_gene: TRBJ1-4; CDR3nt: TGTGCCCGGACAGGGGGTGAGGAAAAACTGTTTTTT; CDR3aa: CARTGGEEKLFF
d_gene: .; abundance: once; v_gene: TRBV7-9; j_gene: TRBJ2-1; CDR3nt: TGTGCCAGCAGCGCCCAATCCAGTGAGCAGTTCTTC; CDR3aa: CASSAQSSEQFF
d_gene: TRBD2; abundance: .; v_gene: TRBV5-1; j_gene: TRBJ2-2; CDR3nt: TGCGCCAGCAGCTTGACTAGCGGGGATACCGGGGAGCTGTTTTTT; CDR3aa: CASSLTSGDTGELFF
d_gene: .; abundance: .; v_gene: TRBV27; j_gene: TRBJ2-5; CDR3nt: TGTGCCAGCTCGGGACAAGGACAAGAGACCCAGTACTTC; CDR3aa: CASSGQGQETQYF
d_gene: .; abundance: .; v_gene: TRBV27; j_gene: TRBJ1-4; CDR3nt: TGTGCCAGCACTAGAGGGGGTTCTGATGAAAAACTGTTTTTT; CDR3aa: CASTRGGSDEKLFF
d_gene: TRBD2; abundance: .; v_gene: TRBV3-1/TRBV3-2; j_gene: TRBJ2-7; CDR3nt: TGTGCCAGCAGTGCAAGCGGGGGGGCGGTCTACGAGCAGTACTTC; CDR3aa: CASSASGGAVYEQYF
d_gene: .; abundance: .; v_gene: TRBV6-4; j_gene: TRBJ2-6; CDR3nt: TGTGCCAGCAGTGACTCAGGGGGCTCTGGGGCCAACGTCCTGACTTTC; CDR3aa: CASSDSGGSGANVLTF
d_gene: .; abundance: few; v_gene: TRBV4-1; j_gene: TRBJ1-5; CDR3nt: TGCGCCAGCAGCCAAGTGTTCACAGGCAATCAGCCCCAGCATTTT; CDR3aa: CASSQVFTGNQPQHF
d_gene: TRBD1; abundance: once; v_gene: TRBV5-1; j_gene: TRBJ2-7; CDR3nt: TGCGCCAGCAGCCAATCCGGGACAGGGGCCTACGAGCAGTACTTC; CDR3aa: CASSQSGTGAYEQYF
d_gene: .; abundance: .; v_gene: TRBV5-4; j_gene: TRBJ1-6; CDR3nt: TGTGCCAGCAGCTTCGGGAGCTCCTATAATTCACCCCTCCACTTT; CDR3aa: CASSFGSSYNSPLHF
d_gene: .; abundance: .; v_gene: TRBV19; j_gene: TRBJ2-5; CDR3nt: TGTGCCAGTAGTATGCCCGGGGGACAAGAGACCCAGTACTTC; CDR3aa: CASSMPGGQETQYF
d_gene: .; abundance: .; v_gene: TRBV11-1; j_gene: TRBJ2-7; CDR3nt: TGTGCCAGCAGCTTAGGCGGCGGGGTCTCCTACGAGCAGTACTTC; CDR3aa: CASSLGGGVSYEQYF
d_gene: TRBD1; abundance: .; v_gene: TRBV5-5; j_gene: TRBJ1-5; CDR3nt: TGTGCCAGCGGCCCGACAGGGCAACGCAATCAGCCCCAGCATTTT; CDR3aa: CASGPTGQRNQPQHF
d_gene: TRBD2; abundance: .; v_gene: TRBV28; j_gene: TRBJ2-3; CDR3nt: TGTGCCAGCAGTTTTCGGCTAGCGGGAGTGGCAGATACGCAGTATTTT; CDR3aa: CASSFRLAGVADTQYF
d_gene: .; abundance: .; v_gene: TRBV5-5; j_gene: TRBJ2-2; CDR3nt: TGTGCCAGCAGCTTGACGAGGACGAACACCGGGGAGCTGTTTTTT; CDR3aa: CASSLTRTNTGELFF
d_gene: TRBD1; abundance: .; v_gene: TRBV6-5; j_gene: TRBJ1-1; CDR3nt: TGTGCCAGCAGTTACGTAAACAGGGGCAAAAACACTGAAGCTTTCTTT; CDR3aa: CASSYVNRGKNTEAFF